The 25 T cell receptor beta chains given below trace back to one sample, sequenced in a study of shared clonotypes between healthy human individuals. This table comes from immunoSEQ multiplex PCR, and its TCRdb copy is limited to in-frame clones, with some not included. The table has over 2 million clones, approximately 94% seen once. Naive CD8 cells were CD45RO-negative, positively selected for CCR7, excluding terminally differentiated effector memory CD45RA+ cells. Specimen: naive CD8+ T cells sorted from blood. These receptors all stem from a man between 18 and 35 years old in good health.

The chain joins TRBV2 to TRBJ2-3; 8 bases are a match to TRBD2. Trimming removed 4 bases from V and 2 bases from J; junction bases left unmatched: 5. The germline V gene has CDR1 SNHLY and CDR2 FYNNEI. CDR3 length equals 15 residues. The CDR3 DNA is TGTGCCAGCAGTGGACCTAGCGGGTTCACAGATACGCAGTATTTT. This encodes CASSGPSGFTDTQYF. Complete variable domain (other parts from reference TRBV2 and TRBJ2-3): EPEVTQTPSHQVTQMGQEVILRCVPISNHLYFYWYRQILGQKVEFLVSFYNNEISEKSEIFDDQFSVERPDGSNFTLKIRSTKLEDSAMYFCASSGPSGFTDTQYFGPGTRLTVL.

The CDR3 loop is CARGATYEQYF. Written as DNA, the CDR3 is TGTGCCAGGGGAGCGACCTACGAGCAGTACTTC. The chain recombines TRBV2 with TRBJ2-7; TRBD2 is a possible D gene (5 bases). Germline CDR1 reads SNHLY; CDR2 reads FYNNEI. Deletions cut 9 bases from V and 2 bases from J, with 8 bases between. The CDR3 length is 11 residues. Looking up the rest from reference TRBV2 and TRBJ2-7 gives the full variable domain: EPEVTQTPSHQVTQMGQEVILRCVPISNHLYFYWYRQILGQKVEFLVSFYNNEISEKSEIFDDQFSVERPDGSNFTLKIRSTKLEDSAMYFCARGATYEQYFGPGTRLTVT.

The chain employs TRBV7-8 and TRBJ2-1; 10 bases map to TRBD2. The germline CDR1 and CDR2 sequences are SGHVS and FQNEAQ. The CDR3 contains 20 residues. V dropped 1 base and J dropped 3; count of bases not matched to a gene: 15. The CDR3 nucleotides read TGTGCCAGCAGCTTAGGGCTAGCGGGAGCATCACTCACGGGCTACAATGAGCAGTTCTTC. This codes for CASSLGLAGASLTGYNEQFF.

This chain joins TRBV5-8 and TRBJ2-1, with D unclear. CDR1 and CDR2 from the germline V gene are SGHTS and YDEGEE. Deletions cut 0 bases from V and 7 bases from J, with 11 bases between. There are 14 residues in the CDR3. In DNA, the CDR3 is TGTGCCAGCAGCTTGGAAGGGTTGGGGAATGAGCAGTTCTTC. Translation gives CASSLEGLGNEQFF.

The chain joins TRBV13 to TRBJ1-1, with D perhaps TRBD1 (5 bases). Germline-derived CDR1 and CDR2 are PRHDT and FYEKMQ (reference sequence). This CDR3 has 14 amino acids. Trimming cost V 0 bases and J 6 bases, with 11 bases left between them. The CDR3 loop reads CASSLGGARAEAFF. The CDR3 DNA sequence: TGTGCCAGCAGCTTAGGGGGCGCCAGGGCTGAAGCTTTCTTT.

The rearrangement links TRBV16 to TRBJ2-1, with a possible D match to TRBD2 (5 bases). The V end lost 2 bases, the J end lost 3 bases, and 8 bases lay between the germline ends. Per germline, CDR1 KGHSY and CDR2 FQNENV. The CDR3 consists of 14 residues. DNA of the CDR3: TGTGCCAGCAGCCAAGGTGGGAGCTACAATGAGCAGTTCTTC. It translates to CASSQGGSYNEQFF. Supplemented by reference TRBV16 and TRBJ2-1, the full variable domain reads GEEVAQTPKHLVRGEGQKAKLYCAPIKGHSYVFWYQQVLKNEFKFLISFQNENVFDETGMPKERFSAKCLPNSPCSLEIQATKLEDSAVYFCASSQGGSYNEQFFGPGTRLTVL.

This clone was seen a single time. The sample holds other DNA sequences that translate to the same CDR3. V is TRBV30 and J is TRBJ2-5, with TRBD2 identical over 9 bases. Germline V gene data show CDR1 as GTSNPN and CDR2 as SVGIG (reference sequence). The CDR3 consists of 13 residues. V lost 4 bases and J lost 1; bases outside the gene matches: 1. The CDR3 sequence is CAWTSGIQETQYF. The CDR3, as DNA: TGTGCCTGGACTAGCGGGATCCAAGAGACCCAGTACTTC.

The V and J genes are TRBV4-3 and TRBJ2-2; 9 positions match TRBD2. The ends lost 0 bases at V and 5 bases at J; junction bases unmatched: 7. Germline lookup yields CDR1 LGHNA and CDR2 YSLEER. The CDR3 contains 17 residues. The CDR3 protein is CASSQDPAGGGTGELFF. Written as DNA, the CDR3 is TGCGCCAGCAGCCAAGATCCAGCGGGAGGCGGGACCGGGGAGCTGTTTTTT.

The rearrangement links TRBV4-1 to TRBJ1-2, with D tentatively TRBD1 (6 bases). This CDR3 is 18 amino acids long. The germline V and J ends were trimmed by 4 bases and 4 bases, with 25 bases remaining between them. Germline values: CDR1 MGHRA, CDR2 YSYEKL. The DNA for the CDR3 is TGCGCCAGCAGCCCCCATATCTTGGACAGCTTCGCCGTCTATGGCTACACCTTC. Translating it yields CASSPHILDSFAVYGYTF.

The chain joins TRBV21-1 to TRBJ1-6. TRBV21-1 is termed a pseudogene. This CDR3 region has 18 residues. CDR3 amino acids: CASSNRQERALSNSPLHF. The CDR3 region has the DNA TGTGCCAGCAGCAATCGCCAGGAGCGGGCTCTCTCCAATTCACCCCTCCACTTT.

The chain combines TRBV28 with TRBJ1-2, with 8 bases fitting TRBD1. Germline CDR1 reads MDHEN; CDR2 reads SYDVKM. CDR3 length equals 15 residues. Trimming took 2 bases from V and 5 from J; bases not matched to a gene: 7. The CDR3 is CASSLQGAVGYGYTF. DNA of the CDR3: TGTGCCAGCAGTTTACAGGGGGCAGTTGGTTATGGCTACACCTTC.

This clone was observed a single time. The chain employs TRBV10-3 and TRBJ1-3; a possible D gene is TRBD1 (5 bases). This CDR3 is built from 11 residues. Per germline, CDR1 ENHRY and CDR2 SYGVKD. The V gene lost 6 bases and the J gene lost 9 bases, with 9 bases spanning the gap. This chain's CDR3 is CAISSGATIYF. The DNA of the CDR3 is TGTGCCATCAGCAGCGGGGCCACCATATATTTT.

About this clone: In the same sample, other DNA sequences code for this CDR3. The V call is TRBV6-1, the J call TRBJ1-5; possibly TRBD1 for D (5 bases). Germline lookup yields CDR1 MNHNS and CDR2 SASEGT. The CDR3 is made up of 14 amino acids. Trimming shortened V by 1 base and J by 7 bases, and 11 bases separated the two germline ends. CDR3 coding DNA: TGTGCCAGCAGTGAAGGGGGACTCGGGCAGCCCCAGCATTTT. Its translation is CASSEGGLGQPQHF.

This clone was recorded only once. The genes are TRBV7-6 and TRBJ2-5, with D possibly TRBD2 on 7 matching bases. The CDR3 loop spans 17 amino acids. Per the germline V gene, CDR1 is SGHVS and CDR2 is FNYEAQ. Deletions cut 4 bases from V and 5 bases from J, with 23 bases between. CDR3 residues: CASSSPGEGDFVETQYF. DNA for the CDR3: TGTGCCAGCAGCTCCCCCGGGGAGGGGGATTTTGTGGAGACCCAGTACTTC. The complete variable domain, with remaining parts taken from reference TRBV7-6 and TRBJ2-5, reads GAGVSQSPRYKVTKRGQDVALRCDPISGHVSLYWYRQALGQGPEFLTYFNYEAQQDKSGLPNDRFSAERPEGSISTLTIQRTEQRDSAMYRCASSSPGEGDFVETQYFGPGTRLLVL.

To note about this clone: Other DNA sequences in this specimen translate into the identical CDR3. V gene TRBV4-2 combines with J gene TRBJ2-7; D ambiguous. Germline V gene lookup returns CDR1 LGHNA and CDR2 YNFKEQ. This CDR3 has 11 residues. The germline V and J ends were trimmed by 4 bases and 4 bases, with 5 bases remaining between them. Written as DNA, the CDR3 is TGTGCCAGCAGCCTGGGTTACGAGCAGTACTTC. The encoded protein is CASSLGYEQYF.

The chain has TRBV5-4 and TRBJ2-7; 8 bases are shared with TRBD2. Germline CDR1 and CDR2: SGHNT and YYREEE (reference sequence). Trimming took 4 bases from V and 2 from J; bases not matched to a gene: 5. The CDR3 spans 14 residues. The CDR3 reads CASSRSGGAYEQYF. In nucleotides, the CDR3 is TGTGCCAGCAGCCGTTCCGGGGGGGCCTACGAGCAGTACTTC.

The rearrangement links TRBV25-1 to TRBJ1-1; a possible D gene is TRBD1 (6 bases). The CDR3 consists of 11 residues. Trimming removed 8 bases from V and 4 bases from J, with 8 bases in between. Germline assignment: CDR1 MGHDK and CDR2 SYGVNS. CDR3 sequence: CASGRGTEAFF. CDR3 nucleotide sequence: TGTGCCAGCGGCAGGGGCACTGAAGCTTTCTTT.

The gene calls are TRBV19 and TRBJ2-1, with 11 bases matching TRBD2. The CDR3 extends over 16 amino acids. Per the germline V gene, CDR1 is LNHDA and CDR2 is SQIVND (reference sequence). V trimming: 1 base; J trimming: 4 bases; junction bases outside the gene matches: 3. As DNA, the CDR3 is TGTGCCAGTAGTATAGTAGCGGGAGGGGAGTACAATGAGCAGTTCTTC. Translation: CASSIVAGGEYNEQFF.

This chain uses TRBV9 with TRBJ2-7, with D tentatively TRBD1 (5 bases). The CDR3 is 16 amino acids. Trimming pared 0 bases from V and 0 bases from J, leaving 13 bases between. Per the germline V gene, CDR1 is SGDLS and CDR2 is YYNGEE. The CDR3 here is CASSVGATVSSYEQYF. The CDR3 region has the DNA TGTGCCAGCAGCGTAGGGGCGACAGTAAGCTCCTACGAGCAGTACTTC.

The CDR3 reads CSVEGGGVYEQYF. In nucleotides, the CDR3 is TGCAGCGTTGAAGGGGGTGGGGTGTACGAGCAGTACTTC. V gene TRBV29-1 combines with J gene TRBJ2-7, with D unresolved. Germline V gives CDR1 SQVTM, CDR2 ANQGSEA. The CDR3 length is 13 residues. V was shortened by 1 base and J by 4 bases, with 11 bases between the two germline ends.

The chain has TRBV9 and TRBJ2-3; D uncertain. Trimming removed 6 bases from V and 2 bases from J, with 10 bases in between. Germline loops: CDR1 SGDLS, CDR2 YYNGEE. CDR3 length equals 13 residues. The CDR3 sequence: CASKGPNTDTQYF. CDR3 sequence (DNA): TGTGCCAGCAAAGGGCCAAACACAGATACGCAGTATTTT.

The rearrangement links TRBV6-4 to TRBJ1-2; TRBD1 might be the D (5 bases). The germline CDR1 and CDR2 sequences are MRHNA and SNTAGT. The CDR3 totals 12 residues. The V end was cut by 7 bases, the J end by 10 bases, with 16 bases between. The CDR3 sequence: CASNPGQPYYTF. As DNA, the CDR3 is TGTGCCAGCAACCCAGGGCAGCCTTACTACACCTTC.

The chain has TRBV27 and TRBJ2-7, with D possibly matching TRBD2 (7 bases). The CDR3 spans 15 residues. V gave up 0 bases and J gave up 6 bases, with 15 bases separating them. Germline V gene data show CDR1 as MNHEY and CDR2 as SMNVEV (reference sequence). This CDR3 reads CASSLSGGASAEQYF. CDR3 DNA: TGTGCCAGCAGTTTATCGGGGGGGGCGTCGGCCGAGCAGTACTTC.

The rearrangement links TRBV2 to TRBJ2-3; 8 bases are a match to TRBD2. The J segment lost 13 bases and the V segment lost 6 bases, leaving 12 bases of the junction unmatched. Germline assignment: CDR1 SNHLY and CDR2 FYNNEI. There are 13 residues in the CDR3. CDR3 residues: CASSETGTRAEYF. In DNA form, the CDR3 reads TGTGCCAGCAGCGAAACCGGGACTAGGGCCGAGTATTTT.

This rearrangement joins TRBV5-4 to TRBJ1-2; no definite D call. Germline V gene data show CDR1 as SGHNT and CDR2 as YYREEE (reference sequence). The CDR3 is 14 amino acids. The ends were cut back, 1 base at V and 6 bases at J, with 13 bases in the middle. CDR3: CASSLREEYHGYTF. Written as DNA, the CDR3 is TGTGCCAGCAGCTTGAGGGAGGAGTACCATGGCTACACCTTC.